One and the same sample provided the 16 T cell receptor beta chains below, sequenced in a study of T cells in Graves' hyperthyroidism and ophthalmopathy. What was amplified from RNA transcripts were TCR beta CDR3 regions. HTBI primers drove first-round RT-PCR of the TCR CDR3. MiXCR was run by TCRdb on the multiplex PCR reads, yielding one entry per CDR3 protein. The data hold hundreds of thousands of distinct CDR3 sequences, with about a sixth observed a single time. Sequenced input: blood. The receptors stem from a woman aged 60-75 years with Graves' ophthalmopathy.

This clonotype has ten or more counts. The CDR3 loop reads CASRTSHTEAFF. In nucleotides, the CDR3 is TGTGCCAGCAGGACATCGCACACTGAAGCTTTCTTT. The chain couples TRBV6-2 or TRBV6-3 to TRBJ1-1; D gene ambiguous. V lost 6 bases and J lost 3, with 8 bases in between. The CDR3 sequence is 12 residues long. Germline CDR1 reads MNHEY; CDR2 reads SVGEGT.

The CDR3 protein is CASRTGVGDQYF. CDR3 nucleotides: TGTGCCAGCCGCACAGGGGTGGGCGATCAGTACTTC. The V call is TRBV12-3 or TRBV12-4, the J call TRBJ2-7; 7 bases match TRBD1. The junction had 11 bases not matched to a gene; V was cut back by 8 bases and J by 10 bases. The CDR3 totals 12 residues.

Ten or more counts support this clonotype. The J gene is TRBJ2-7, the V gene TRBV9; 8 bases fit TRBD1. Looked up from germline, CDR1 is SGDLS and CDR2 is YYNGEE. This CDR3 contains 14 residues. J lost 4 bases, V lost 0 bases, and 3 bases had no gene match. The CDR3 spells CASSVGTGRYEQYF. CDR3 in DNA: TGTGCCAGCAGCGTAGGGACAGGGCGGTACGAGCAGTACTTC.

The table lists this clonotype with a few counts. Being one base from a much bigger clone, this may be a read error. CDR3 residues: CACSTIDESPATNEKLFF. DNA for the CDR3: TGTGCCTGCAGCACCATAGACGAGTCCCCTGCAACTAATGAAAAACTGTTTTTT. The rearrangement joins TRBV7-2 to TRBJ1-4; no firm D call. This CDR3 has 18 residues. Germline V CDR1 and CDR2: SGHTA, FQGNSA.

In this sample, this clonotype turned up many times. The J gene is TRBJ2-1, the V gene TRBV28, with D tentatively TRBD1 (5 bases). The germline CDR1 and CDR2 sequences are MDHEN and SYDVKM. CDR3 length: 10 residues. V was pared by 5 bases and J by 12 bases, with 8 bases between. CDR3 coding DNA: TGTGCCAGCAGTCAGGGTTTGCAGTTCTTC. Its translation is CASSQGLQFF.

CDR3 sequence reads: CASSLTVKAEAFF. The CDR3 bases are TGTGCCAGCAGCTTAACAGTGAAAGCTGAAGCTTTCTTT. The chain has TRBV5-4 and TRBJ1-1; D ambiguous. The CDR3 totals 13 residues. The V gene lost 2 bases and the J gene lost 6 bases, with 11 bases spanning the gap. From germline, CDR1 is SGHNT and CDR2 YYREEE (reference sequence).

There are many counts of this clonotype. The chain carries TRBV28 and TRBJ1-4; no reliable D call. Germline CDR1 is MDHEN and CDR2 is SYDVKM. The CDR3 spans 13 residues. V was trimmed by 7 bases and J by 4 bases, leaving 10 bases between them. CDR3 nucleotide sequence: TGTGCCAGCACCTTGAACCTTAATGAAAAACTGTTTTTT. This codes for CASTLNLNEKLFF.

This clonotype was counted between two and nine times. A much larger clone differs from this one at a single base, so this may be a read error. The chain uses TRBV7-9 and TRBJ1-1; D ambiguous. The CDR3 loop spans 14 amino acids. In germline, CDR1 is SEHNR, CDR2 FQNEAQ (reference sequence). The CDR3 spells CASSFIGQSAEALF. Here the CDR3 DNA reads TGTGCCAGCAGCTTTATTGGGCAGTCTGCTGAAGCTCTCTTT.

This clonotype was seen a few times. The chain recombines TRBV18 with TRBJ2-5; D is possibly TRBD1 (6 bases). V gave up 0 bases and J gave up 4 bases, with 12 bases separating them. CDR1 is KGHSH, CDR2 LQKENI, per germline. The CDR3 has 15 amino acids. The CDR3 region is CASSPPTGRGETQYF. The CDR3 region has the DNA TGTGCCAGCTCACCACCAACAGGGAGAGGAGAGACCCAGTACTTC. The full variable domain, its missing parts supplied by reference TRBV18 and TRBJ2-5, is NAGVMQNPRHLVRRRGQEARLRCSPMKGHSHVYWYRQLPEEGLKFMVYLQKENIIDESGMPKERFSAEFPKEGPSILRIQQVVRGDSAAYFCASSPPTGRGETQYFGPGTRLLVL.

This clonotype occurred a few times. This chain links TRBV25-1 with TRBJ1-2; TRBD1 matches 12 bases. There are 16 residues in the CDR3. The germline gives CDR1 MGHDK, CDR2 SYGVNS. V trimming: 4 bases; J trimming: 5 bases; junction bases outside the gene matches: 8. In DNA, the CDR3 is TGTGCCAGCAGTGGGGGGACAGGGGGCTTCAAGTATGGCTACACCTTC. Encoded protein: CASSGGTGGFKYGYTF.

The sample holds many counts of this clonotype. V gene TRBV6-2 or TRBV6-3 combines with J gene TRBJ2-7; TRBD2 matches 7 bases. The CDR3 has 15 amino acids. The trim removed 2 bases at V and 0 bases at J, leaving 4 bases unmatched. From germline, CDR1 is MNHEY and CDR2 SVGEGT. The CDR3 spells CASSYGRGSSYEQYF. The DNA for the CDR3 is TGTGCCAGCAGTTACGGGCGGGGGAGCTCCTACGAGCAGTACTTC.

The genes are TRBV20-1 and TRBJ2-3, with unresolved D. With 3 bases removed from V and 1 base from J, the gap between germline ends came to 5 bases. CDR1 and CDR2 (germline): DFQATT, SNEGSKA (reference sequence). This CDR3 spans 12 amino acids. In nucleotides, the CDR3 is TGCAGTGCTAGTCTGGGCACAGATACGCAGTATTTT. It yields the protein CSASLGTDTQYF.

This clonotype appeared many times. The V gene is TRBV12-3 or TRBV12-4, the J gene TRBJ1-1; no reliable D call. The germline V and J ends were trimmed by 1 base and 1 base, with 16 bases remaining between them. The CDR3 has 17 amino acids. DNA for the CDR3: TGTGCCAGCAGTTTAGTTCTAACGGGCGGAGGGAACACTGAAGCTTTCTTT. Translating gives CASSLVLTGGGNTEAFF.

This clonotype was counted ten times or more. The chain has TRBV6-1 and TRBJ2-7; 8 bases are a match to TRBD1. Germline trimming cut 1 base from V and 6 bases from J; bases unmatched to any gene: 5. The CDR3 loop spans 14 amino acids. CDR1 and CDR2 (germline): MNHNS, SASEGT. CDR3 protein: CASSEVSGGGEQYF. Written as DNA, the CDR3 is TGTGCCAGCAGTGAAGTTTCAGGGGGCGGCGAGCAGTACTTC.

Turning to this clonotype: A much larger clone differs by one base, so this may be a read error. The gene calls are TRBV6-2 or TRBV6-3 and TRBJ2-7; weak D call: TRBD2 (6 bases). CDR3 length: 18 amino acids. V was cut by 6 bases and J by 7 bases, with 31 bases left in between. Germline V gene sequence: CDR1 MNHEY, CDR2 SVGEGT. This CDR3 is CASSLRGSGSEMGNEQYF. The CDR3 DNA follows: TGTGCCAGCAGCCTCCGCGGTAGCGGCTCCGAAATGGGGAATGAGCAGTACTTC.

This clonotype appeared many times. J is TRBJ2-3 and V is TRBV15, with 9 positions matching TRBD1. Germline V lookup: CDR1 LNHNV, CDR2 YYDKDF (reference sequence). Unmatched junction bases numbered 2, after V lost 3 bases and J lost 4 bases. The CDR3 sequence is 14 residues long. The CDR3 loop reads CATSRDRGADTQYF. CDR3 nucleotides: TGTGCCACCAGCAGGGACAGGGGAGCAGATACGCAGTATTTT.